This T cell receptor beta chain appears in the sequencing data of a study of blood T cell repertoires in COVID-19. The protocol was immunoSEQ multiplex PCR, while the TCRdb copy is restricted to in-frame clones and leaves out a portion. The table includes fewer than 350,000 clones, around nine tenths detected once. The CDR3 totals 13 residues. CDR1 and CDR2 from the germline V gene are LNHDA and SQIVND (reference sequence). The trim removed 4 bases at V and 3 bases at J, leaving 0 bases unmatched. The rearrangement uses TRBV19 and TRBJ1-1; 9 bases fit TRBD1. The sample comprised PBMCs or T cells enriched from blood (not recorded which). The sequence was collected from a middle-aged woman who had recovered from COVID-19. The CDR3 DNA is TGTGCCAGTAGTAGGACAGGGGACACTGAAGCTTTCTTT. Translation gives CASSRTGDTEAFF.